Each of the 30 T cell receptor beta chains below was sequenced from the same sample in a study of blood T cell repertoires in COVID-19 (TCRdb year 2020). Library construction relied on the immunoSEQ multiplex PCR assay. In its TCRdb copy, this immuneACCESS table keeps in-frame sequences only and misses some clones. Where compared with another copy, unresolved V genes explain less than half of these, and the others have no known cause. The sample table shows more than 95,000 clones, and roughly 79% are seen once. Clones ranked in the top ten supply over 9% of the sample. Sequenced sample: peripheral blood. These receptors all come from a woman in her seventies with acute or convalescent COVID-19.

The chain has TRBV5-8 and TRBJ1-1; D might be TRBD1 (5 bases). The CDR3 covers 15 residues. The ends were cut back, 5 bases at V and 2 bases at J, with 16 bases in the middle. Germline V gives CDR1 SGHTS, CDR2 YDEGEE. The CDR3 DNA reads as TGTGCCAGCAGTTTTGACACAGGCCCTAACACTGAAGCTTTCTTT. This codes for CASSFDTGPNTEAFF.

The chain uses TRBV15 and TRBJ1-3; TRBD1 is a possible D gene (6 bases). Per the germline V gene, CDR1 is LNHNV and CDR2 is YYDKDF (reference sequence). CDR3 size: 15 residues. The germline V and J ends were trimmed by 4 bases and 2 bases, with 12 bases remaining between them. CDR3 sequence (DNA): TGTGCCACCAGCATTCAAACAGGGCCTGGAAACACCATATATTTT. Translated: CATSIQTGPGNTIYF.

This chain connects TRBV11-2 to TRBJ2-6; D not certain. V lost 3 bases to trimming and J lost 0 bases, with 6 bases between them. CDR1 is SGHAT and CDR2 is FQNNGV in the germline V gene. The CDR3 consists of 15 residues. Here the CDR3 reads CASSLHTSGANVLTF. DNA of the CDR3: TGTGCCAGCAGCTTGCACACCTCTGGGGCCAACGTCCTGACTTTC.

This clone has just one count. This chain links TRBV28 with TRBJ1-6; TRBD1 agrees at 7 bases. Germline V gives CDR1 MDHEN, CDR2 SYDVKM. J was trimmed by 7 bases and V by 2 bases; bases with no gene match: 11. The CDR3 totals 17 residues. The CDR3 spells CASSLGSGTATNSPLHF. The CDR3, as DNA: TGTGCCAGCAGTTTAGGATCCGGGACAGCAACAAATTCACCCCTCCACTTT.

The rearrangement links TRBV5-1 to TRBJ2-3; TRBD1 is a possible D gene (6 bases). Looked up from germline, CDR1 is SGHRS and CDR2 is YFSETQ. The V end lost 2 bases, the J end lost 2 bases, and 15 bases lay between the germline ends. The CDR3 is 16 amino acids. This CDR3 is CASSLEGQPNTDTQYF. CDR3 DNA sequence: TGCGCCAGCAGCTTAGAGGGACAACCCAACACAGATACGCAGTATTTT.

The CDR3 coding sequence is TGTGCCAGCGCGGGACAGGGGAACACTGAAGCTTTCTTT. It encodes CASAGQGNTEAFF. The chain couples TRBV6-5 to TRBJ1-1; 9 nucleotides line up with TRBD1. The CDR3 sequence is 13 residues long. After removal of 8 bases from V and 1 base from J, the junction contained 2 bases not matched to a gene. Per germline, CDR1 MNHEY and CDR2 SVGAGI.

The chain carries TRBV7-7 and TRBJ2-3; 10 nucleotides line up with TRBD2. The CDR3 covers 16 residues. Germline V CDR1 and CDR2: SSHAT, FNYEAQ (reference sequence). The J segment lost 6 bases and the V segment lost 1 base, leaving 7 bases of the junction unmatched. Here the CDR3 reads CASSLGRAGGPDTQYF. The DNA of the CDR3 is TGTGCCAGCAGCTTAGGGCGAGCGGGGGGGCCGGATACGCAGTATTTT.

This clone showed up just a few times. The CDR3 sequence is CASSVEGVYNEQFF. CDR3 DNA: TGTGCCAGCAGCGTAGAAGGGGTCTACAATGAGCAGTTCTTC. V and J are TRBV9 and TRBJ2-1; D is possibly TRBD1 (5 bases). Germline V CDR1 and CDR2: SGDLS, YYNGEE. CDR3 size: 14 residues. The V end lost 0 bases, the J end lost 3 bases, and 7 bases lay between the germline ends.

The CDR3 DNA reads TGTGCCAGCGAGGCACAGGACACGTTCCAAGAGACCCAGTACTTC. Protein product: CASEAQDTFQETQYF. This chain links TRBV7-9 with TRBJ2-5, with D perhaps TRBD1 (5 bases). Trimming took 8 bases from V and 1 from J, leaving 17 bases between them. CDR3 size: 15 residues. Germline V gene sequence: CDR1 SEHNR, CDR2 FQNEAQ (reference sequence).

The chain recombines TRBV13 with TRBJ1-4, with a tentative D call TRBD1 (6 bases). Trimming stripped 4 bases from V and 3 bases from J, with 12 bases between. The CDR3 has 15 residues. The germline V gene encodes CDR1 PRHDT and CDR2 FYEKMQ (reference sequence). For the CDR3, the DNA is TGTGCCAGCAGCTCGCGGGGGCGCCCTAATGAAAAACTGTTTTTT. The encoded protein is CASSSRGRPNEKLFF.

The chain links TRBV21-1 to TRBJ1-2. TRBV21-1 is an annotated pseudogene. The length of the CDR3 is 14 residues. The CDR3 reads CASSKEGGDYGYTF. In DNA form, the CDR3 reads TGTGCCAGCAGCAAAGAGGGGGGGGACTATGGCTACACCTTC.

The genes are TRBV27 and TRBJ2-1, with 9 bases aligning to TRBD2. This CDR3 has 15 amino acids. Germline lookup yields CDR1 MNHEY and CDR2 SMNVEV (reference sequence). The V gene end was trimmed by 3 bases and the J gene end by 7 bases; junction bases not matched to a gene: 7. CDR3 amino acids: CASSFQGGGANEQFF. CDR3 bases: TGTGCCAGCAGTTTTCAGGGCGGGGGGGCAAATGAGCAGTTCTTC.

V and J are TRBV3-1 (or the pseudogene TRBV3-2) and TRBJ2-1; 9 bases match TRBD2. The CDR3 runs 16 residues. Germline V gives CDR1 LGHDT, CDR2 YNNKEL (reference sequence). Unmatched junction bases numbered 11, after V lost 4 bases and J lost 7 bases. CDR3 DNA sequence: TGTGCCAGCAGCCCTAGGGGTAGCGGGGGATTGAATGAGCAGTTCTTC. Translating gives CASSPRGSGGLNEQFF.

The chain couples TRBV2 to TRBJ1-1, with TRBD1 as a possible D gene (5 bases). The CDR3 sequence is 15 residues long. V was trimmed by 3 bases and J by 7 bases, leaving 18 bases between them. CDR1 is SNHLY, CDR2 FYNNEI, per germline. Here the CDR3 reads CASSDGARIAGEAFF. The CDR3 DNA reads as TGTGCCAGCAGTGATGGGGCTAGAATCGCCGGTGAAGCTTTCTTT. Supplemented by reference TRBV2 and TRBJ1-1, the full variable domain reads EPEVTQTPSHQVTQMGQEVILRCVPISNHLYFYWYRQILGQKVEFLVSFYNNEISEKSEIFDDQFSVERPDGSNFTLKIRSTKLEDSAMYFCASSDGARIAGEAFFGQGTRLTVV.

The chain recombines TRBV4-3 with TRBJ2-7; weak D call: TRBD1 (6 bases). V gave up 0 bases and J gave up 3 bases, with 9 bases separating them. The germline CDR1 and CDR2 sequences are LGHNA and YSLEER. CDR3 length: 14 amino acids. The CDR3 nucleotides read TGCGCCAGCAGCCAAGATCAGGGGTACTACGAGCAGTACTTC. It specifies CASSQDQGYYEQYF.

The chain combines TRBV9 with TRBJ1-1; D call uncertain. Germline values: CDR1 SGDLS, CDR2 YYNGEE. This CDR3 has 14 residues. V was clipped by 4 bases and J by 0 bases, with 10 bases between them. CDR3 amino acids: CASSSPGMNTEAFF. CDR3 coding DNA: TGTGCCAGCAGCTCCCCGGGGATGAACACTGAAGCTTTCTTT.

In DNA, the CDR3 is TGCAGTGCTAGTTGGGCCGGGACATATAGCAATCAGCCCCAGCATTTT. Its protein is CSASWAGTYSNQPQHF. The chain couples TRBV20-1 to TRBJ1-5; D is perhaps TRBD1 (6 bases). V was pared by 3 bases and J by 0 bases, with 15 bases between. Germline V gives CDR1 DFQATT, CDR2 SNEGSKA (reference sequence). There are 16 residues in the CDR3.

The chain joins TRBV7-2 to TRBJ2-5; no clear D. Germline V gene lookup returns CDR1 SGHTA and CDR2 FQGNSA. Trimming removed 5 bases from V and 3 bases from J, with 13 bases in between. The CDR3 extends over 14 amino acids. CDR3 sequence (DNA): TGTGCCAGCAGCCAAGTTATCGGAGAAGAGACCCAGTACTTC. This sequence encodes CASSQVIGEETQYF.

The chain uses TRBV5-5 and TRBJ2-7, with a possible D match to TRBD1 (6 bases). Germline V gives CDR1 SGHKS, CDR2 YYEKEE (reference sequence). Between the trimmed V and J ends, which lost 1 base and 4 bases, there was a span of 12 bases. The CDR3 runs to 14 residues. CDR3 DNA: TGTGCCAGCAGCTTGTTGGGGGCTTATTACGAGCAGTACTTC. As protein: CASSLLGAYYEQYF.

This chain joins TRBV30 and TRBJ2-2; no reliable D call. This CDR3 comprises 13 residues. CDR1 and CDR2 from the germline V gene are GTSNPN and SVGIG (reference sequence). Deletions cut 2 bases from V and 0 bases from J, with 4 bases between. The DNA of the CDR3 is TGTGCCTGGAGTCTTTCGAACACCGGGGAGCTGTTTTTT. Amino acids: CAWSLSNTGELFF.

V is TRBV5-1 and J is TRBJ2-7, with 9 bases fitting TRBD1. Germline loops: CDR1 SGHRS, CDR2 YFSETQ. CDR3 length equals 14 residues. J gave up 2 bases and V 4 bases, and 4 bases lay outside the gene matches. CDR3 sequence reads: CASSLGQGAYEQYF. DNA for the CDR3: TGCGCCAGCAGCCTGGGACAGGGTGCCTACGAGCAGTACTTC.

This clone was found once. This rearrangement joins TRBV30 to TRBJ2-3; TRBD2 matches 8 bases. The CDR3 totals 15 residues. J gave up 6 bases and V 0 bases, and 8 bases lay outside the gene matches. Germline values: CDR1 GTSNPN, CDR2 SVGIG (reference sequence). CDR3 coding DNA: TGTGCCTGGAGTGTTGGTAGCGGGAACACGGATACGCAGTATTTT. It translates to CAWSVGSGNTDTQYF.

This rearrangement joins TRBV4-3 to TRBJ1-4; possible D gene TRBD1, 5 bases. Germline CDR1 is LGHNA and CDR2 is YSLEER. CDR3 length: 15 amino acids. Trimming shortened V by 1 base and J by 8 bases, and 14 bases separated the two germline ends. CDR3: CASSQVAGVGEKLFF. The CDR3 nucleotides are TGCGCCAGCAGCCAAGTCGCGGGGGTAGGCGAAAAACTGTTTTTT.

This chain joins TRBV4-3 and TRBJ2-1; TRBD2 is a possible D gene (6 bases). Trimming took 3 bases from V and 5 from J, leaving 14 bases between them. From germline, CDR1 is LGHNA and CDR2 YSLEER. CDR3 length equals 15 residues. CDR3 residues: CASSHVLAVDNEQFF. The CDR3 nucleotides are TGCGCCAGCAGCCATGTACTAGCCGTTGACAATGAGCAGTTCTTC.

The J gene is TRBJ1-5, the V gene TRBV3-1 (or the pseudogene TRBV3-2), with TRBD1 matching over 7 bases. Germline V gene lookup returns CDR1 LGHDT and CDR2 YNNKEL (reference sequence). This CDR3 region has 14 residues. The V and J ends lost 1 base and 7 bases, in that order; junction bases with no gene match: 4. The CDR3 DNA reads TGTGCCAGCAGCCAAGGCACAGGGGAACAGCCCCAGCATTTT. This gives the protein CASSQGTGEQPQHF.

The chain employs TRBV6-2 or TRBV6-3 and TRBJ1-5; D might be TRBD1 (5 bases). V gave up 5 bases and J gave up 5 bases, with 22 bases separating them. Germline CDR1 is MNHEY and CDR2 is SVGEGT. The CDR3 extends over 17 amino acids. The DNA for the CDR3 is TGTGCCAGCAGTAGCCCCCTACAACAGGATGGGGATCAGCCCCAGCATTTT. Protein sequence: CASSSPLQQDGDQPQHF.

The chain combines TRBV28 with TRBJ1-1, with 8 bases matching TRBD1. The CDR3 totals 15 residues. V was pared by 7 bases and J by 0 bases, with 7 bases of the junction left unmatched. Germline lookup yields CDR1 MDHEN and CDR2 SYDVKM. The CDR3 protein is CASTRQGTMNTEAFF. CDR3 DNA sequence: TGTGCCAGCACGAGACAGGGGACCATGAACACTGAAGCTTTCTTT.

J is TRBJ1-1 and V is TRBV2; no definite D call. This CDR3 region has 13 residues. Germline CDR1 SNHLY, CDR2 FYNNEI. Trimming took off 6 bases at V and 2 bases at J, with 10 bases between the two ends. The CDR3 reads CASRQLPNTEAFF. The CDR3 DNA sequence: TGTGCCAGCAGACAGCTACCTAACACTGAAGCTTTCTTT.

This rearrangement joins TRBV7-9 to TRBJ2-1; possible D gene TRBD1, 5 bases. This CDR3 region has 12 residues. The V gene's germline CDR1 is SEHNR and CDR2 FQNEAQ (reference sequence). Trimming stripped 3 bases from V and 11 bases from J, with 11 bases between. The CDR3 here is CASSLTDSKQFF. The CDR3 nucleotides read TGTGCCAGCAGCTTGACCGACAGTAAGCAGTTCTTC.

This sequence joins TRBV28 and TRBJ1-5; D is unclear. Germline CDR1 and CDR2: MDHEN and SYDVKM. Trimming took off 4 bases at V and 5 bases at J, with 12 bases between the two ends. This CDR3 spans 14 amino acids. The CDR3 nucleotides read TGTGCCAGCAGTTCACCGCCACATGATCAGCCCCAGCATTTT. This gives the protein CASSSPPHDQPQHF.